A single sample gave rise to the 14 T cell receptor beta chains below, sequenced in a study of CD8+CD57+ T cells in acquired aplastic anemia. Profiles of TCR beta VDJ and CDR3 were generated from a genomic DNA template. From the reads, TCRdb called clonotypes with MiXCR, one entry per CDR3 protein. Here the sample spans some 280,000 distinct CDR3 sequences, 56% being singletons. Sequences were obtained from sorted CD4+, CD8+, or CD8+CD57+ T cells (not recorded which) from PBMCs. The receptors were gathered from a human donor with severe aplastic anemia or a healthy control (not recorded which).

The chain is built from TRBV14 and TRBJ1-4; perhaps TRBD1 as D (5 bases). V was pared by 2 bases and J by 3 bases, with 13 bases between. Per the germline V gene, CDR1 is SGHDN and CDR2 is FVKESK. The CDR3 sequence is 16 residues long. The CDR3 DNA reads as TGTGCCAGCAGCCAACTGAGCGGGGGTCCTAATGAAAAACTGTTTTTT. This encodes CASSQLSGGPNEKLFF. The complete variable domain, with remaining parts taken from reference TRBV14 and TRBJ1-4, reads EAGVTQFPSHSVIEKGQTVTLRCDPISGHDNLYWYRRVMGKEIKFLLHFVKESKQDESGMPNNRFLAERTGGTYSTLKVQPAELEDSGVYFCASSQLSGGPNEKLFFGSGTQLSVL.

In this sample, this clonotype turned up many times. The gene calls are TRBV6-6 and TRBJ2-1; 9 nucleotides agree with TRBD1. Germline-derived CDR1 and CDR2 are MNHNY and SVGAGI (reference sequence). Losses at the gene ends were 3 bases for V and 1 base for J; bases not matched to a gene: 1. The CDR3 consists of 15 residues. The CDR3 is CASSYGTGSYNEQFF. The DNA for the CDR3 is TGTGCCAGCAGTTATGGGACAGGGTCCTACAATGAGCAGTTCTTC.

In regard to this clonotype: A single base separates this from a much larger clone, so it may be a read error. This chain joins TRBV12-3 or TRBV12-4 and TRBJ2-2; no clear D. There are 12 residues in the CDR3. CDR3 DNA: TGTGCCGGCAGCCAGTCCACCGGGGAGCTGTTTTTT. It codes for CAGSQSTGELFF.

V gene TRBV15 combines with J gene TRBJ2-1, with 8 bases matching TRBD2. The CDR3 covers 17 residues. After removal of 1 base from V and 2 bases from J, the junction contained 7 bases not matched to a gene. Germline V gene lookup returns CDR1 LNHNV and CDR2 YYDKDF (reference sequence). Here the CDR3 reads CATSRGGAGGAYNEQFF. The CDR3 region has the DNA TGTGCCACCAGCAGAGGTGGTGCGGGGGGAGCCTACAATGAGCAGTTCTTC.

This clonotype appeared many times. The chain couples TRBV9 to TRBJ1-1, with D hard to call. The CDR3 totals 15 residues. Germline assignment: CDR1 SGDLS and CDR2 YYNGEE. V was clipped by 0 bases and J by 1 base, with 10 bases between them. CDR3 amino acids: CASSVVPTPNTEAFF. The CDR3 DNA follows: TGTGCCAGCAGCGTAGTCCCCACTCCGAACACTGAAGCTTTCTTT.

The rearrangement uses TRBV25-1 and TRBJ1-6, with D possibly TRBD1 on 6 matching bases. This CDR3 is 14 amino acids long. Per germline, CDR1 MGHDK and CDR2 SYGVNS. V lost 7 bases, J lost 7 bases, and 14 bases lay in between. CDR3 sequence: CASTNRAGNSPLHF. For the CDR3, the DNA is TGTGCCAGCACCAACAGGGCTGGCAATTCACCCCTCCACTTT.

The J gene is TRBJ1-1, the V gene TRBV10-3; D remains ambiguous. This CDR3 has 14 residues. CDR1 and CDR2 (germline): ENHRY, SYGVKD. With 3 bases removed from V and 2 bases from J, the gap between germline ends came to 10 bases. CDR3 sequence (DNA): TGTGCCATCAGTGACCCGACGGCCAACACTGAAGCTTTCTTT. Its protein product is CAISDPTANTEAFF.

The chain uses TRBV25-1 and TRBJ1-2, with unresolved D. CDR1 MGHDK and CDR2 SYGVNS come from the germline V gene. The CDR3 sequence is 12 residues long. Deletions cut 3 bases from V and 3 bases from J, with 5 bases between. In nucleotides, the CDR3 is TGTGCCAGCAGTGAGAGCTACTATGGCTACACCTTC. It yields the protein CASSESYYGYTF.

The chain recombines TRBV20-1 with TRBJ2-5, with D possibly being TRBD1 (6 bases). The CDR3 spans 16 residues. Trimming took off 0 bases at V and 2 bases at J, with 16 bases between the two ends. CDR1 is DFQATT, CDR2 SNEGSKA, per germline (reference sequence). CDR3 loop: CSARDQGIVRQETQYF. CDR3 nucleotide sequence: TGCAGTGCTAGAGATCAGGGGATAGTCCGTCAAGAGACCCAGTACTTC.

V gene TRBV30 combines with J gene TRBJ1-3, with D uncertain. Trimming took off 5 bases at V and 0 bases at J, with 8 bases between the two ends. This CDR3 comprises 13 residues. CDR1 and CDR2 (germline): GTSNPN, SVGIG (reference sequence). The CDR3 region has the DNA TGTGCCTGGGGACCTACCTCTGGAAACACCATATATTTT. Its protein is CAWGPTSGNTIYF.

This chain joins TRBV7-9 and TRBJ2-2; TRBD2 matches at 7 bases. There are 17 residues in the CDR3. V trimming: 6 bases; J trimming: 0 bases; junction bases outside the gene matches: 10. Germline loops: CDR1 SEHNR, CDR2 FQNEAQ (reference sequence). CDR3 bases: TGTGCCAGCAGGGGGTGGGCTAGCGGCACGAACACCGGGGAGCTGTTTTTT. Encoded protein: CASRGWASGTNTGELFF.

This chain joins TRBV7-3 and TRBJ2-7, with D hard to call. Per the germline V gene, CDR1 is SGHTA and CDR2 is FQGTGA. The V end lost 5 bases, the J end lost 5 bases, and 4 bases lay between the germline ends. This CDR3 region has 10 residues. This CDR3 is CASSRNEQYV. CDR3 nucleotide sequence: TGTGCCAGCAGCCGGAACGAGCAGTACGTC.

This clonotype was seen ten or more times. The V and J genes are TRBV11-2 and TRBJ2-5; D not resolved. The CDR3 has 12 residues. Trimming removed 0 bases at V and 4 bases at J, with 3 bases between. Per germline, CDR1 SGHAT and CDR2 FQNNGV. The CDR3 DNA reads TGTGCCAGCAGCTTAGATTTAGAGACCCAGTACTTC. Encoded protein: CASSLDLETQYF.

In its sample, this clonotype was seen many times. The rearrangement joins TRBV7-2 to TRBJ2-5; perhaps TRBD2 as D (7 bases). CDR3 length: 15 residues. Per the germline V gene, CDR1 is SGHTA and CDR2 is FQGNSA. V dropped 6 bases and J dropped 7 bases, with 21 bases sitting between them. The CDR3 nucleotides are TGTGCCAGCAGTCGAAAGACCGGGGGGCCAGGGACCCAGTACTTC. This translates into CASSRKTGGPGTQYF. Variable domain in full (rest from reference TRBV7-2 and TRBJ2-5): GAGVSQSPSNKVTEKGKDVELRCDPISGHTALYWYRQSLGQGLEFLIYFQGNSAPDKSGLPSDRFSAERTGGSVSTLTIQRTQQEDSAVYLCASSRKTGGPGTQYFGPGTRLLVL.